The source of this TCR beta chain is a study of control samples from healthy donors and cancer patients. Trimming removed 5 bases at V and 2 bases at J, with 13 bases between. The germline CDR1 and CDR2 sequences are LNHDA and SQIVND (reference sequence). The CDR3 covers 14 residues. Some clones are missing from TCRdb's copy, which holds only in-frame ones; the method was immunoSEQ multiplex PCR. This sample carries around 140,000 clones, roughly 93% of them seen once, and the ten largest clones take 5.8%. The V and J genes are TRBV19 and TRBJ2-7; possibly TRBD1 for D (5 bases). Sequenced input: blood. The receptor was derived from a man aged 18-30 years in good health. The CDR3 DNA reads TGTGCCAGTAGTCCGAGTATGGGGCCCTACGAGCAGTACTTC. Translated: CASSPSMGPYEQYF.